Below, 14 T cell receptor beta chains from the same sample are listed, as sequenced in a study of control samples from healthy donors and cancer patients. Method: immunoSEQ multiplex PCR; TCRdb's copy keeps in-frame clones and lacks some. The table shows 100,000 to 110,000 clones, with roughly nine tenths occurring only once. The sequencing sample was made of blood. The source of these receptors is a woman aged 50 to 65 in good health.

The V and J genes are TRBV9 and TRBJ2-1; the D is unclear. V dropped 4 bases and J dropped 6 bases, with 11 bases sitting between them. The CDR3 is 13 amino acids. Germline values: CDR1 SGDLS, CDR2 YYNGEE. CDR3 DNA sequence: TGTGCCAGCAGCCCGAGGACGGGCAATGAGCAGTTCTTC. Translating gives CASSPRTGNEQFF.

The genes are TRBV5-6 and TRBJ1-2; 8 bases align to TRBD1. The CDR3 consists of 14 residues. Germline values: CDR1 SGHDT, CDR2 YYEEEE. V was pared by 0 bases and J by 2 bases, with 0 bases of the junction left unmatched. The CDR3 nucleotides read TGTGCCAGCAGCTTGGGACAGGGGAACTATGGCTACACCTTC. Amino acid sequence: CASSLGQGNYGYTF.

The rearrangement links TRBV5-1 to TRBJ2-6, with 9 bases that match TRBD1. CDR1 SGHRS and CDR2 YFSETQ come from the germline V gene. V was pared by 3 bases and J by 1 base, with 5 bases of the junction left unmatched. The CDR3 loop spans 17 amino acids. DNA of the CDR3: TGCGCCAGCAGCTCCGGGACAGGGTCTTCTGGGGCCAACGTCCTGACTTTC. Encoded protein: CASSSGTGSSGANVLTF.

The chain combines TRBV5-8 with TRBJ1-5; a weak D match, TRBD1 (6 bases). V was shortened by 6 bases and J by 5 bases, with 15 bases between the two germline ends. This CDR3 contains 14 residues. The germline gives CDR1 SGHTS, CDR2 YDEGEE. Here the CDR3 reads CASMSRGKHQPQHF. In DNA form, the CDR3 reads TGTGCCAGCATGTCCAGGGGTAAACATCAGCCCCAGCATTTT.

V and J are TRBV9 and TRBJ1-1; D might be TRBD1 (6 bases). V lost 3 bases and J 10 bases, leaving 16 bases between the germline ends. The CDR3 has 13 residues. CDR1 is SGDLS and CDR2 is YYNGEE in the germline V gene. The CDR3 nucleotides read TGTGCCAGCAGCGCGAGAACAGGGTTTGCAGCTTTCTTT. This sequence encodes CASSARTGFAAFF.

The chain links TRBV10-3 to TRBJ2-1; 10 bases map to TRBD2. The CDR3 runs 18 residues. Germline V gene sequence: CDR1 ENHRY, CDR2 SYGVKD. After removal of 0 bases from V and 6 bases from J, the junction contained 11 bases not matched to a gene. The CDR3 spells CAISESDVLAGVGNEQFF. The CDR3 nucleotides read TGTGCCATCAGTGAGTCAGACGTTCTAGCGGGAGTAGGCAATGAGCAGTTCTTC.

This rearrangement joins TRBV9 to TRBJ1-2; D is perhaps TRBD1 (6 bases). Trimming left V 4 bases short and J 8 bases short, with 21 bases between. This CDR3 comprises 15 residues. The germline V gene has CDR1 SGDLS and CDR2 YYNGEE. For the CDR3, the DNA is TGTGCCAGCAGCCCAACGACAGGCCTACCGGGGGGCTACACCTTC. It codes for CASSPTTGLPGGYTF.

This clone was seen just once. The rearrangement uses TRBV5-4 and TRBJ2-7; weak D call: TRBD1 (6 bases). Trimming left V 2 bases short and J 0 bases short, with 12 bases between. The CDR3 consists of 15 residues. In germline, CDR1 is SGHNT, CDR2 YYREEE (reference sequence). This chain's CDR3 is CASSFGGPSSYEQYF. In DNA form, the CDR3 reads TGTGCCAGCAGCTTTGGGGGCCCTAGCTCCTACGAGCAGTACTTC.

The chain combines TRBV19 with TRBJ2-7; D is uncertain. CDR1 is LNHDA, CDR2 SQIVND, per germline (reference sequence). Trimming cost V 10 bases and J 3 bases, with 10 bases left between them. The CDR3 contains 11 residues. CDR3 in amino acids: CATLNFYEQYF. CDR3 coding DNA: TGTGCCACCTTGAACTTCTACGAGCAGTACTTC. The full variable domain, its missing parts supplied by reference TRBV19 and TRBJ2-7, is DGGITQSPKYLFRKEGQNVTLSCEQNLNHDAMYWYRQDPGQGLRLIYYSQIVNDFQKGDIAEGYSVSREKKESFPLTVTSAQKNPTAFYLCATLNFYEQYFGPGTRLTVT.

The gene calls are TRBV30 and TRBJ1-2; tentatively, D is TRBD1 (5 bases). Germline V gene sequence: CDR1 GTSNPN, CDR2 SVGIG (reference sequence). The length of the CDR3 is 13 residues. V gave up 2 bases and J gave up 2 bases, with 9 bases separating them. Here the CDR3 reads CAWSYRRNYGYTF. CDR3 DNA: TGTGCCTGGAGTTACAGGCGGAACTATGGCTACACCTTC. Drawing the rest from reference TRBV30 and TRBJ1-2, the complete variable domain is SQTIHQWPATLVQPVGSPLSLECTVEGTSNPNLYWYRQAAGRGLQLLFYSVGIGQISSEVPQNLSASRPQDRQFILSSKKLLLSDSGFYLCAWSYRRNYGYTFGSGTRLTVV.

The rearrangement uses TRBV7-3 and TRBJ2-2; tentative D call: TRBD1 (5 bases). The germline gives CDR1 SGHTA, CDR2 FQGTGA. This CDR3 contains 15 residues. The V end was cut by 6 bases, the J end by 1 base, with 12 bases between. The CDR3: CASSQGQGNTGELFF. CDR3 bases: TGTGCCAGCAGTCAAGGGCAGGGGAACACCGGGGAGCTGTTTTTT.

This clone was seen more than once but under ten times. The rearrangement links TRBV6-4 to TRBJ2-3; the D gene could be TRBD1 or TRBD2 (5 bases each). The CDR3 has 14 amino acids. Trimming cost V 2 bases and J 6 bases, with 12 bases left between them. The germline V gene has CDR1 MRHNA and CDR2 SNTAGT. DNA for the CDR3: TGTGCCAGCAGTGACGGGGGAGCCCCGGATACGCAGTATTTT. This sequence encodes CASSDGGAPDTQYF.

V and J are TRBV4-3 and TRBJ1-2, with a weak D call TRBD1 (5 bases). The germline gives CDR1 LGHNA, CDR2 YSLEER. The CDR3 is 12 residues long. Trimming cost V 4 bases and J 8 bases, with 11 bases left between them. CDR3 coding DNA: TGCGCCAGCAGCCTCTACGGGGGGGGCTACACCTTC. Protein product: CASSLYGGGYTF.

The V and J genes are TRBV9 and TRBJ2-2, with D perhaps assigned TRBD1 or TRBD2 (5 bases each). CDR3 size: 17 residues. Germline V gene sequence: CDR1 SGDLS, CDR2 YYNGEE. V lost 0 bases and J lost 5, with 17 bases in between. The CDR3, as DNA: TGTGCCAGCAGCGTAGATCTGGGAGCAGGGCTAACCGGGGAGCTGTTTTTT. This encodes CASSVDLGAGLTGELFF. Looking up the rest from reference TRBV9 and TRBJ2-2 gives the full variable domain: DSGVTQTPKHLITATGQRVTLRCSPRSGDLSVYWYQQSLDQGLQFLIQYYNGEERAKGNILERFSAQQFPDLHSELNLSSLELGDSALYFCASSVDLGAGLTGELFFGEGSRLTVL.